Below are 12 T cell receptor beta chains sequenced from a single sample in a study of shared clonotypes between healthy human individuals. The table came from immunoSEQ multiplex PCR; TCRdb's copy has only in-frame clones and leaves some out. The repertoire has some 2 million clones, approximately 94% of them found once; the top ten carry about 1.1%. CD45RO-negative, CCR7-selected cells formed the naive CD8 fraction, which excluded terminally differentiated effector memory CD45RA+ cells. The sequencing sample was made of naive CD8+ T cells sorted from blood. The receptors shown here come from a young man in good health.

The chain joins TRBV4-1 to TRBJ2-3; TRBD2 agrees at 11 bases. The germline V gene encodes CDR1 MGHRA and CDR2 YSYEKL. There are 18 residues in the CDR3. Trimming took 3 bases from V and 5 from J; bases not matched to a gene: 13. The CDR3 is CASSQRILLAGEVDTQYF. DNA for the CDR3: TGCGCCAGCAGCCAGAGGATACTACTAGCGGGAGAAGTAGATACGCAGTATTTT.

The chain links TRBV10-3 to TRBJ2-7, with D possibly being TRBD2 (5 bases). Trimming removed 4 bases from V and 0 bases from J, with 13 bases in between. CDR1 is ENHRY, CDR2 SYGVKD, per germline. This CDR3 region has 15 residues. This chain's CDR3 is CAISAEEGLSYEQYF. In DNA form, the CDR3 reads TGTGCCATCAGTGCCGAAGAGGGCCTCTCCTACGAGCAGTACTTC.

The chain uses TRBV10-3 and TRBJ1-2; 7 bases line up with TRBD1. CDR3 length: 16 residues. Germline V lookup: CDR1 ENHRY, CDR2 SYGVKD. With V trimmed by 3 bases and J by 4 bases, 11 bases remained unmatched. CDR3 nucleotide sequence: TGTGCCATCAGTGACCTCACAGGGGAAAAGGGCTATGGCTACACCTTC. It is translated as CAISDLTGEKGYGYTF.

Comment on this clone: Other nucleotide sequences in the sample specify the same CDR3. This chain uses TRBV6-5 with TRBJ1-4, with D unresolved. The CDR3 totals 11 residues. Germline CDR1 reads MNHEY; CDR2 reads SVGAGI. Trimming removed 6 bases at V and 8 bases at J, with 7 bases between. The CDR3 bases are TGTGCCAGCAGACGTGGGGAAAAACTGTTTTTT. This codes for CASRRGEKLFF.

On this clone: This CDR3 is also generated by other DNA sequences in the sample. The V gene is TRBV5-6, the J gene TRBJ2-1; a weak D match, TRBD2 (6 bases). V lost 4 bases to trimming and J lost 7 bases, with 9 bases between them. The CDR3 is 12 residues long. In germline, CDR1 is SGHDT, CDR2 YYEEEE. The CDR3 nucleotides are TGTGCCAGCAGCCCAGGGACTAATGAGCAGTTCTTC. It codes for CASSPGTNEQFF.

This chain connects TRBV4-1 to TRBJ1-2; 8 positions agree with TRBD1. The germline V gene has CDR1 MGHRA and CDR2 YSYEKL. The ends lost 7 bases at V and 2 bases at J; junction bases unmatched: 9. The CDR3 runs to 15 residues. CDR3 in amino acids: CASTTRAGGNYGYTF. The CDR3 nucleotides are TGCGCCAGCACCACCAGAGCAGGGGGCAACTATGGCTACACCTTC.

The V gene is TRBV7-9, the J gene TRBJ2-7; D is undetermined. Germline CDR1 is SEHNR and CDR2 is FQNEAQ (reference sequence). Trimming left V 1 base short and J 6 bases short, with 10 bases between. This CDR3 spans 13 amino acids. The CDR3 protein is CASSLGVRIEQYF. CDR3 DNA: TGTGCCAGCAGCTTAGGAGTTAGGATCGAGCAGTACTTC. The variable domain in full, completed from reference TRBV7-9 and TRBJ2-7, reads DTGVSQNPRHKITKRGQNVTFRCDPISEHNRLYWYRQTLGQGPEFLTYFQNEAQLEKSRLLSDRFSAERPKGSFSTLEIQRTEQGDSAMYLCASSLGVRIEQYFGPGTRLTVT.

CDR3 sequence reads: CASSPLTMGYEQYF. CDR3 DNA sequence: TGTGCCAGCAGCCCCCTAACGATGGGATACGAGCAGTACTTC. This chain uses TRBV6-5 with TRBJ2-7; unclear D gene. The CDR3 is 14 amino acids. Germline CDR1 and CDR2: MNHEY and SVGAGI. V lost 6 bases, J lost 4 bases, and 16 bases lay in between.

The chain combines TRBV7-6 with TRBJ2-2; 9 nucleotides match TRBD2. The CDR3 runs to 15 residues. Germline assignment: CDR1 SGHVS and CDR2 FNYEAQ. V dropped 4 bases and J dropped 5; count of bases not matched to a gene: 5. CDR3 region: CASSSGTSWTGELFF. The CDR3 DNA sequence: TGTGCCAGCAGCTCCGGGACTAGCTGGACCGGGGAGCTGTTTTTT.

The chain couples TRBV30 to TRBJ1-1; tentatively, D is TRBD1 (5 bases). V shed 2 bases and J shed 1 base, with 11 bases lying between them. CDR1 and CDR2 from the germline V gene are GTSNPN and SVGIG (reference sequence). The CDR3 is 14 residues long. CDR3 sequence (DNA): TGTGCCTGGAGTTATGGGACCGAGAACACTGAAGCTTTCTTT. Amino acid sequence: CAWSYGTENTEAFF.

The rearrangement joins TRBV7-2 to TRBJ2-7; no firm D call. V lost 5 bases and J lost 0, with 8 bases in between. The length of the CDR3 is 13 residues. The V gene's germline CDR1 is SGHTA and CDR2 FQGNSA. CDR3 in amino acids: CASSPESSYEQYF. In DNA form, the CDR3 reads TGTGCCAGCAGCCCCGAAAGCTCCTACGAGCAGTACTTC.

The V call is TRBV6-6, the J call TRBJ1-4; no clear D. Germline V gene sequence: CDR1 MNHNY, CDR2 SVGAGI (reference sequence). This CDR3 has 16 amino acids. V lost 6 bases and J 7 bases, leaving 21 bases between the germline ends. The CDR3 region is CASSTTDGVIVEKLFF. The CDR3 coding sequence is TGTGCCAGCAGCACAACTGACGGGGTAATAGTTGAAAAACTGTTTTTT.